Detailed here is one T cell receptor (beta chain). In the original workflow: Quantification of nucleated cells was approximated via reference gene primer amplification. The repertoire was sequenced with immunoSEQ multiplex PCR; TCRdb's copy has only in-frame clones and lacks some. For V, J and clone size, that table is used; D and trimming come from the DNA. The table lists nearly 95,000 clones, about 87% of them singletons. Trimming took off 0 bases at V and 5 bases at J, with 5 bases between the two ends. This CDR3 contains 13 residues. Germline assignment: CDR1 MNHEY and CDR2 SMNVEV (reference sequence). The data were obtained in a study of blood T cell repertoires in COVID-19. Background on the study: Researchers got acute and convalescent COVID-19 samples from the United States, Italy and Spain. T cells, B-cell-depleted T cells, or PBMCs provided the cDNA or gDNA that served as material.

The V and J genes are TRBV27 and TRBJ1-5, with D unclear. The sample was peripheral blood. The sequence was obtained from a human donor with acute or convalescent COVID-19. The donor label of this sample is uncertain. In nucleotides, the CDR3 is TGTGCCAGCAGTTTATCGTCGTATCAGCCCCAGCATTTT. It yields the protein CASSLSSYQPQHF.